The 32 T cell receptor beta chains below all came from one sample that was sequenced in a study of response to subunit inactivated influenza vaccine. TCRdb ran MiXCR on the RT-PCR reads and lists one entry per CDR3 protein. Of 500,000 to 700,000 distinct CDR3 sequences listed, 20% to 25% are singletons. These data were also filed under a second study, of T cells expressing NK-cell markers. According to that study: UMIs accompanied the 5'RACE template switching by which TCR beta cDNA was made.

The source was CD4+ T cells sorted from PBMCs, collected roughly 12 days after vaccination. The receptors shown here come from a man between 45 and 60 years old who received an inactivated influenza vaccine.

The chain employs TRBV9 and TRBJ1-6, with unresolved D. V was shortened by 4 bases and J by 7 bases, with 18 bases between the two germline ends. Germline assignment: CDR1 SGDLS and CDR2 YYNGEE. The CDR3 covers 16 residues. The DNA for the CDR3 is TGTGCCAGCAGCTTTACGTTCGACTCGGGCAATTCACCCCTCCACTTT. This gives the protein CASSFTFDSGNSPLHF. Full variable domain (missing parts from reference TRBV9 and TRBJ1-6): DSGVTQTPKHLITATGQRVTLRCSPRSGDLSVYWYQQSLDQGLQFLIQYYNGEERAKGNILERFSAQQFPDLHSELNLSSLELGDSALYFCASSFTFDSGNSPLHFGNGTRLTVT.

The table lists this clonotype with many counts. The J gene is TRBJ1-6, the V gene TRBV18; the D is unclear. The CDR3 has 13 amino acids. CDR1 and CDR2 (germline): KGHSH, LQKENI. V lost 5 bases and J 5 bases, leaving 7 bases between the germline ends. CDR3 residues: CASSYGDNSPLHF. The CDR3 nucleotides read TGTGCCAGCTCATACGGGGATAATTCACCCCTCCACTTT. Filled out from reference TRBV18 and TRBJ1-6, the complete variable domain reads NAGVMQNPRHLVRRRGQEARLRCSPMKGHSHVYWYRQLPEEGLKFMVYLQKENIIDESGMPKERFSAEFPKEGPSILRIQQVVRGDSAAYFCASSYGDNSPLHFGNGTRLTVT.

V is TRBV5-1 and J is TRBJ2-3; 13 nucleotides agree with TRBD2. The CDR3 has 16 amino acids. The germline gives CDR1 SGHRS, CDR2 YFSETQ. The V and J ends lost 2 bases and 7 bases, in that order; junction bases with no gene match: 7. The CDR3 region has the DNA TGCGCCAGCAGCTTCGGTCCGGGACTAGCGGGAAATACGCAGTATTTT. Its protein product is CASSFGPGLAGNTQYF.

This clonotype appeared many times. The CDR3 region is CSAITGSETQYF. The CDR3 nucleotides are TGCAGTGCCATAACAGGATCAGAGACCCAGTACTTC. The chain couples TRBV20-1 to TRBJ2-5, with D tentatively TRBD1 (5 bases). Deletions cut 6 bases from V and 4 bases from J, with 12 bases between. There are 12 residues in the CDR3. The V gene's germline CDR1 is DFQATT and CDR2 SNEGSKA (reference sequence).

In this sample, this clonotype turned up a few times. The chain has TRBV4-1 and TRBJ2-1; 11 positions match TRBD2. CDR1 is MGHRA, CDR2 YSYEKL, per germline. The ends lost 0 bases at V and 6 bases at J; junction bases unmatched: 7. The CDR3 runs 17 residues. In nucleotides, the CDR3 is TGCGCCAGCAGCCAAGACCCAACAGGGACTAGCGGCAATGAGCAGTTCTTC. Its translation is CASSQDPTGTSGNEQFF.

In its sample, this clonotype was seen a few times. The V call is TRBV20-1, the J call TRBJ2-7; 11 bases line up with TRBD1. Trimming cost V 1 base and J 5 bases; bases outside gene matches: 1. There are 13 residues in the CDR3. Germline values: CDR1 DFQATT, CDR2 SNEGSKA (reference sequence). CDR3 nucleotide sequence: TGCAGTGCTAGAGGGACAGGGGGCGACGAGCAGTACTTC. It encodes CSARGTGGDEQYF.

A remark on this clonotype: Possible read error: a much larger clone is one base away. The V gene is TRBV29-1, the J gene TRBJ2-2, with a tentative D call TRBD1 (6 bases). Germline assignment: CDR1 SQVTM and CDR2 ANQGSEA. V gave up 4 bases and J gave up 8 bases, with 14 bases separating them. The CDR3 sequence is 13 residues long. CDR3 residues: CSVAQGSRGELFF. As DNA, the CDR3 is TGCAGCGTTGCACAGGGTTCGCGGGGGGAGCTGTTTTTT.

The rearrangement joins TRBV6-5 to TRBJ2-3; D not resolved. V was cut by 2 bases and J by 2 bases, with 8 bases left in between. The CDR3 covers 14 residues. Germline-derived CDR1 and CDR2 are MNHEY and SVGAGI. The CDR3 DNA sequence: TGTGCCAGCAGTTACATAGGTCCCACAGATACGCAGTATTTT. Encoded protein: CASSYIGPTDTQYF.

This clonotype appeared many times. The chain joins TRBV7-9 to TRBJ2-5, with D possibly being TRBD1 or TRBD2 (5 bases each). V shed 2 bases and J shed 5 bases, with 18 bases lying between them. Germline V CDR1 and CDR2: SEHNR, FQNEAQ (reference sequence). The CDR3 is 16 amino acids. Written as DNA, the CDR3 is TGTGCCAGCAGCTTAAATACTGGGGCGAGGGGTGAGACCCAGTACTTC. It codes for CASSLNTGARGETQYF.

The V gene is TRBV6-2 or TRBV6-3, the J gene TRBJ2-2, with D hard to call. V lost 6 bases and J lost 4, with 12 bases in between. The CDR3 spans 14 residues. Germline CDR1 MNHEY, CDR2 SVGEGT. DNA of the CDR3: TGTGCCAGCAGCCAAGGCCCGGGCACCGGGGAGCTGTTTTTT. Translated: CASSQGPGTGELFF.

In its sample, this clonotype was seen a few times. CDR3 amino acids: CASSLSASIQYF. As DNA, the CDR3 is TGTGCCAGCAGTTTATCCGCGTCGATCCAGTACTTC. This chain uses TRBV28 with TRBJ2-5; no clear D. With 1 base removed from V and 10 bases from J, the gap between germline ends came to 10 bases. The CDR3 runs to 12 residues. The V gene's germline CDR1 is MDHEN and CDR2 SYDVKM.

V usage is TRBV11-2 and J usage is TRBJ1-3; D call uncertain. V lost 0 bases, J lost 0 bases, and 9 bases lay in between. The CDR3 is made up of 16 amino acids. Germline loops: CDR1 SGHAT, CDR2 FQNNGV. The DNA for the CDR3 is TGTGCCAGCAGCTTAGAGGCGGCAGGCTCTGGAAACACCATATATTTT. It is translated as CASSLEAAGSGNTIYF.

For the CDR3, the DNA is TGTGCCAGCAGCGTAGAAGCGGGGGTAGATACGCAGTATTTT. Translating gives CASSVEAGVDTQYF. The chain recombines TRBV9 with TRBJ2-3, with 8 bases fitting TRBD2. CDR3 length: 14 amino acids. CDR1 is SGDLS, CDR2 YYNGEE, per germline. J lost 5 bases, V lost 0 bases, and 2 bases had no gene match.

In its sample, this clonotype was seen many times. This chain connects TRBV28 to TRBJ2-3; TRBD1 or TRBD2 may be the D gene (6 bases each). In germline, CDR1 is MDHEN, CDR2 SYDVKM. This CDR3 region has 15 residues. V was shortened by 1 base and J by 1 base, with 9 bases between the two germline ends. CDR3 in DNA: TGTGCCAGCAGTTTATTTGGGGGGCGCACAGATACGCAGTATTTT. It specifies CASSLFGGRTDTQYF.

The CDR3 protein is CASSFGAGGTDTQYF. As DNA, the CDR3 is TGTGCCAGCAGCTTCGGAGCGGGGGGCACAGATACGCAGTATTTT. V usage is TRBV7-2 and J usage is TRBJ2-3; TRBD2 matches 8 bases. This CDR3 comprises 15 residues. Germline V gene lookup returns CDR1 SGHTA and CDR2 FQGNSA. The J segment lost 1 base and the V segment lost 3 bases, leaving 3 bases of the junction unmatched.

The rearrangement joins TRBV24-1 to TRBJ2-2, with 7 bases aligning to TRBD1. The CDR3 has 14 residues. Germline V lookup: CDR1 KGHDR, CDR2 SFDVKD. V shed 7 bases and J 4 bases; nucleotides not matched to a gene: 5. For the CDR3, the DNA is TGTGCCACCAGGCAGACAGGGAGCACCGGGGAGCTGTTTTTT. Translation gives CATRQTGSTGELFF.

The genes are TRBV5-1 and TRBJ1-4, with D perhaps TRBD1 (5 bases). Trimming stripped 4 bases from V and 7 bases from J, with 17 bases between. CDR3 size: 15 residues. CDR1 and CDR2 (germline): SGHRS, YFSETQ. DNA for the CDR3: TGCGCCAGCAGCCCGGGACGGCCAGGAGGTGAAAAACTGTTTTTT. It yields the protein CASSPGRPGGEKLFF.

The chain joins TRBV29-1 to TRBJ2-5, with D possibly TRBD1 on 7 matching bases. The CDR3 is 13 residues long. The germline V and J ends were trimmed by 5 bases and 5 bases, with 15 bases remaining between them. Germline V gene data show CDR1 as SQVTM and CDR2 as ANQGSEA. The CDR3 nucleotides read TGCAGCGTTCGCGACAGGGAGGTTGAGACCCAGTACTTC. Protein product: CSVRDREVETQYF.

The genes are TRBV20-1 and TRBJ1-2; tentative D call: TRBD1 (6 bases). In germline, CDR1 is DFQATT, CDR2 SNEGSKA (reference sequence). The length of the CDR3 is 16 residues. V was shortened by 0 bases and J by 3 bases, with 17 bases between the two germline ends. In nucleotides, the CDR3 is TGCAGTGCTAGAGATCTAGGGGGGCCCGGCTACTATGGCTACACCTTC. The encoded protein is CSARDLGGPGYYGYTF.

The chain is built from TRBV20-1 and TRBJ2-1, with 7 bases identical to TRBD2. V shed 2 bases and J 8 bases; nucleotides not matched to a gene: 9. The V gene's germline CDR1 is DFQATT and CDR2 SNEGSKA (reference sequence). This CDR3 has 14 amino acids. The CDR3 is CSARLGGSTDEQFF. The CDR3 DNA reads TGCAGTGCTAGACTCGGCGGGAGTACGGATGAGCAGTTCTTC.

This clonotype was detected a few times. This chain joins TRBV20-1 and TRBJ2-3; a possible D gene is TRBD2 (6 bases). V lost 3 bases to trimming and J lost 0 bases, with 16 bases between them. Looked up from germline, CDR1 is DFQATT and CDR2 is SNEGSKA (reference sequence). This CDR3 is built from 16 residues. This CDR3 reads CSARRRGRASTDTQYF. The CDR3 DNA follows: TGCAGTGCTAGGAGGAGGGGCAGAGCTAGCACAGATACGCAGTATTTT.

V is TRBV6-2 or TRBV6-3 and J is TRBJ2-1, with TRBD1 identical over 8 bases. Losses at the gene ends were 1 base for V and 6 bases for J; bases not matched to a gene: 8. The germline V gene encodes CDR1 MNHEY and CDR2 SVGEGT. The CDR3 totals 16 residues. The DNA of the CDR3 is TGTGCCAGCAGTTACTACCGGGACAGGTGGAGCAATGAGCAGTTCTTC. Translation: CASSYYRDRWSNEQFF.

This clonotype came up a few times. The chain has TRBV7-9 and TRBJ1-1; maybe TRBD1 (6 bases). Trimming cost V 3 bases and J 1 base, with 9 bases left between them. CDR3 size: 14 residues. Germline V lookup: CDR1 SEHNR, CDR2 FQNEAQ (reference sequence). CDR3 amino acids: CASSLGHRNTEAFF. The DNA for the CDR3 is TGTGCCAGCAGCTTGGGACATAGGAACACTGAAGCTTTCTTT.

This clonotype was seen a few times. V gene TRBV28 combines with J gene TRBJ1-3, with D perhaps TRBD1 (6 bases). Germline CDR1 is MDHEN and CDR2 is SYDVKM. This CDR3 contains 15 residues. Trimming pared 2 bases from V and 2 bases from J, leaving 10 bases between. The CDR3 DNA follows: TGTGCCAGCAGTTTAAGGGGGGCTACTGGAAACACCATATATTTT. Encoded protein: CASSLRGATGNTIYF.

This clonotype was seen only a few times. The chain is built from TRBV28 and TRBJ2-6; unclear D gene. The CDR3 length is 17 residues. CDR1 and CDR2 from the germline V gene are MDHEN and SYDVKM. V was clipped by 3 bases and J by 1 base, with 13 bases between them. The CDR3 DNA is TGTGCCAGCAGTTTCAGTAGGGCCGCTTCTGGGGCCAACGTCCTGACTTTC. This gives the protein CASSFSRAASGANVLTF.

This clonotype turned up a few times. CDR3 in DNA: TGCGCCAGCAGTGAGTCTACAGGGGGCTGGAGACAAGAGACCCAGTACTTC. Translated, it gives CASSESTGGWRQETQYF. The gene calls are TRBV10-1 and TRBJ2-5; 9 bases map to TRBD1. This CDR3 has 17 amino acids. V was pared by 0 bases and J by 2 bases, with 7 bases of the junction left unmatched. Germline-derived CDR1 and CDR2 are WNHNN and SYGVQD (reference sequence).

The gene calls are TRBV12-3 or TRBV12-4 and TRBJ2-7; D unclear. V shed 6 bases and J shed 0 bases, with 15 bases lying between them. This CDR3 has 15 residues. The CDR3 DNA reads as TGTGCCAGCAGCCGAGCCCACAAGAGCTCCTACGAGCAGTACTTC. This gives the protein CASSRAHKSSYEQYF.

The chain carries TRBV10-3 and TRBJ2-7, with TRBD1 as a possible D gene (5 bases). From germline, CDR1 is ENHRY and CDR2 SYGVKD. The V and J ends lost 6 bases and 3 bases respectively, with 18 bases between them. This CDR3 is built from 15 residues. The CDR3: CAISDKDTLGYEQYF. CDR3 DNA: TGTGCCATCAGCGACAAGGACACTCTAGGCTACGAGCAGTACTTC.

The CDR3 DNA is TGTGCCAGCATGTTGGGACTATACAATGAGCAGTTCTTC. Its translation is CASMLGLYNEQFF. This rearrangement joins TRBV6-6 to TRBJ2-1; 7 bases line up with TRBD2. Trimming cost V 7 bases and J 4 bases; bases outside gene matches: 4. The germline V gene encodes CDR1 MNHNY and CDR2 SVGAGI (reference sequence). CDR3 length: 13 residues.

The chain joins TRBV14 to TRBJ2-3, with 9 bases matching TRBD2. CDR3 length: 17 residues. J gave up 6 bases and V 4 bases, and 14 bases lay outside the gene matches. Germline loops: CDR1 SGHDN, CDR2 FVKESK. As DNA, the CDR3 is TGTGCCAGCAGCCCAAATCAACCGGGACTAGCTGCGGATACGCAGTATTTT. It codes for CASSPNQPGLAADTQYF.

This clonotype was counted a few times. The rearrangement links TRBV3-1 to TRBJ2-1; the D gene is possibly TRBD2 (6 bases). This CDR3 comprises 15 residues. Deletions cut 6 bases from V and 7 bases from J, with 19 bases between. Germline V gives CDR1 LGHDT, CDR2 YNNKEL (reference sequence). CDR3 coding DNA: TGTGCCAGCAGATCAGTCGGGACGGAGGGGAATGAGCAGTTCTTC. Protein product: CASRSVGTEGNEQFF.

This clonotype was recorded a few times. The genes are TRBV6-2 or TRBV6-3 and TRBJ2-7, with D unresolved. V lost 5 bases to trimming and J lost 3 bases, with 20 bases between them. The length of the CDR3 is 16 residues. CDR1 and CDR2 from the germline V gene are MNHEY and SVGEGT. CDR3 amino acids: CASSPSPLRLFYEQYF. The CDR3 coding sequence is TGTGCCAGCAGTCCTTCCCCTCTTCGGCTCTTCTACGAGCAGTACTTC.